This TCR beta chain was found in a study of T cells in women clearing cervical HPV infection. Study details: Cases were women with histologically confirmed HPV16-related CIN3 or worse, including a couple of invasive cancers. Controls were women whose single incident HPV16 infection cleared within 12 months without precancer or cancer.

On this clone: Read data end 3 residues before the CDR3 end; the end is taken from the germline J gene.

Genomic DNA, averaging approximately 1,100 ng per sample, yielded TCR beta CDR3 via immunoSEQ. Data came from immunoSEQ multiplex PCR; TCRdb stores just in-frame clones and leaves some out. The sample has tens of thousands of clones; the top ten hold roughly 1.6%. Germline lookup yields CDR1 SGHNT and CDR2 YYREEE (reference sequence). The V end lost 5 bases, the J end lost 0 bases, and 15 bases lay between the germline ends. CDR3 length: 16 amino acids. The J gene is TRBJ2-1, the V gene TRBV5-4; TRBD1 is a possible D gene (6 bases). Input material: blood buffy coat. The origin of this receptor is a woman aged 18 to 75 with a cervical HPV16 infection that either progressed to CIN3+ or cleared (not recorded which). The CDR3 DNA, read in part, is TGTGCCAGCAGACAGAGGCAGGGGCCCTCCTACAATGAG. Amino acids: CASRQRQGPSYNE. The full CDR3 reads CASRQRQGPSYNEQFF.